Below are 20 T cell receptor beta chains sequenced from a single sample in a study of cytomegalovirus exposure and HLA in healthy donors. The study ran its PCR with 60 Vbeta and 13 Jbeta primers. Generated by immunoSEQ multiplex PCR, the TCRdb table keeps only in-frame clones and is missing some. The data show approximately 82,000 clones, about 70% seen once. The sample comprised PBMCs. These receptors originate from a woman between 50 and 59 years old in good health and CMV-seropositive.

This clone turned up a few times. The chain recombines TRBV7-8 with TRBJ2-1; a possible D gene is TRBD2 (5 bases). V shed 2 bases and J shed 3 bases, with 11 bases lying between them. Germline V gene data show CDR1 as SGHVS and CDR2 as FQNEAQ. The CDR3 is 15 residues long. The CDR3 region is CASSLTGDNYNEQFF. For the CDR3, the DNA is TGTGCCAGCAGCTTAACCGGGGATAACTACAATGAGCAGTTCTTC.

The chain uses TRBV7-8 and TRBJ2-4; 7 positions match TRBD1. CDR1 SGHVS and CDR2 FQNEAQ come from the germline V gene. The CDR3 is made up of 15 amino acids. The V and J ends lost 3 bases and 1 base, in that order; junction bases with no gene match: 3. In nucleotides, the CDR3 is TGTGCCAGCAGCTTTGAGGGGGCGGCCAAAAACATTCAGTACTTC. It yields the protein CASSFEGAAKNIQYF.

The chain recombines TRBV19 with TRBJ2-1, with TRBD1 matching 7 bases. The ends lost 4 bases at V and 9 bases at J; junction bases unmatched: 6. CDR3 length: 13 residues. The germline V gene encodes CDR1 LNHDA and CDR2 SQIVND (reference sequence). This CDR3 is CASSKDRIGEQFF. The CDR3, as DNA: TGTGCCAGTAGTAAGGACAGGATCGGTGAGCAGTTCTTC.

The rearrangement uses TRBV5-6 and TRBJ1-2; D is perhaps TRBD1 (5 bases). The CDR3 is 13 amino acids. V lost 1 base, J lost 1 base, and 5 bases lay in between. From germline, CDR1 is SGHDT and CDR2 YYEEEE. CDR3 residues: CASSLQGNYGYTF. CDR3 nucleotide sequence: TGTGCCAGCAGCTTGCAGGGTAACTATGGCTACACCTTC. Full variable domain (rest looked up from reference TRBV5-6 and TRBJ1-2): DAGVTQSPTHLIKTRGQQVTLRCSPKSGHDTVSWYQQALGQGPQFIFQYYEEEERQRGNFPDRFSGHQFPNYSSELNVNALLLGDSALYLCASSLQGNYGYTFGSGTRLTVV.

V usage is TRBV13 and J usage is TRBJ2-3, with 7 bases aligning to TRBD2. Losses at the gene ends were 0 bases for V and 3 bases for J; bases not matched to a gene: 9. There are 17 residues in the CDR3. Germline loops: CDR1 PRHDT, CDR2 FYEKMQ (reference sequence). The DNA for the CDR3 is TGTGCCAGCAGCTTAGGCCCCGCGGGGGTGGGAACAGATACGCAGTATTTT. Translated, it gives CASSLGPAGVGTDTQYF.

This chain joins TRBV29-1 and TRBJ1-5; a weak D match, TRBD1 (6 bases). Trimming removed 8 bases from V and 7 bases from J, with 18 bases in between. The CDR3 extends over 13 amino acids. The germline CDR1 and CDR2 sequences are SQVTM and ANQGSEA. CDR3 sequence reads: CSTSQGNGQPQHF. CDR3 DNA sequence: TGCAGCACCTCCCAGGGGAACGGGCAGCCCCAGCATTTT.

The V call is TRBV7-3, the J call TRBJ2-2; D is perhaps TRBD2 (5 bases). Germline CDR1 reads SGHTA; CDR2 reads FQGTGA. Deletions cut 5 bases from V and 7 bases from J, with 14 bases between. The CDR3 covers 14 residues. For the CDR3, the DNA is TGTGCCAGCAGCCCGACCCCTAGCAGCGGGGAGCTGTTTTTT. Translation: CASSPTPSSGELFF.

This clone showed up just a few times. The rearrangement links TRBV9 to TRBJ2-1; D gene uncertain. The V gene lost 1 base and the J gene lost 10 bases, with 6 bases spanning the gap. Looked up from germline, CDR1 is SGDLS and CDR2 is YYNGEE. The CDR3 consists of 11 residues. The CDR3 coding sequence is TGTGCCAGCAGCGTATTAGAAGAGCAGTTCTTC. Amino acid sequence: CASSVLEEQFF.

CDR3 coding DNA: TGTGCCAGCAGCGTGGGAGAATCGTTCAATGAGCAGTTCTTC. This translates into CASSVGESFNEQFF. The J gene is TRBJ2-1, the V gene TRBV9, with D possibly being TRBD2 (5 bases). There are 14 residues in the CDR3. Germline assignment: CDR1 SGDLS and CDR2 YYNGEE. Deletions cut 2 bases from V and 6 bases from J, with 12 bases between.

The chain combines TRBV4-2 with TRBJ1-1; no firm D call. Germline CDR1 is LGHNA and CDR2 is YNFKEQ. The CDR3 covers 17 residues. Between the trimmed V and J ends, which lost 0 bases and 4 bases, there was a span of 18 bases. The CDR3 spells CASSQDFASNRPTEAFF. DNA for the CDR3: TGTGCCAGCAGCCAAGATTTTGCTAGCAACCGGCCCACTGAAGCTTTCTTT.

This clone was seen more than once but under ten times. The chain recombines TRBV14 with TRBJ2-3; the D gene is possibly TRBD1 (6 bases). This CDR3 comprises 13 residues. V was pared by 3 bases and J by 6 bases, with 10 bases between. Germline V lookup: CDR1 SGHDN, CDR2 FVKESK. This CDR3 is CASSHGGQDTQYF. CDR3 nucleotide sequence: TGTGCCAGCAGCCATGGTGGACAGGATACGCAGTATTTT.

The CDR3 here is CATSREGSQPQHF. CDR3 nucleotide sequence: TGTGCCACCAGCAGAGAGGGGAGTCAGCCCCAGCATTTT. The chain uses TRBV15 and TRBJ1-5; D unresolved. The V gene's germline CDR1 is LNHNV and CDR2 YYDKDF (reference sequence). The germline V and J ends were trimmed by 0 bases and 6 bases, with 6 bases remaining between them. CDR3 length: 13 residues.

The genes are TRBV10-3 and TRBJ2-7; the match to TRBD1 covers 10 bases. Germline trimming cut 6 bases from V and 5 bases from J; bases unmatched to any gene: 10. CDR3 length equals 15 residues. From germline, CDR1 is ENHRY and CDR2 SYGVKD. This CDR3 is CAISRPGQGSNEQYF. The CDR3 nucleotides read TGTGCCATCAGCCGCCCGGGACAGGGGAGTAACGAGCAGTACTTC.

This chain's CDR3 is CASSLTFTGLRSYEQYF. CDR3 DNA: TGTGCCAGCAGCTTAACCTTCACAGGCCTCAGAAGCTACGAGCAGTACTTC. The rearrangement joins TRBV7-2 to TRBJ2-7; weak D call: TRBD1 (5 bases). Trimming pared 2 bases from V and 3 bases from J, leaving 20 bases between. This CDR3 region has 17 residues. CDR1 and CDR2 (germline): SGHTA, FQGNSA. Variable domain in full (rest from reference TRBV7-2 and TRBJ2-7): GAGVSQSPSNKVTEKGKDVELRCDPISGHTALYWYRQSLGQGLEFLIYFQGNSAPDKSGLPSDRFSAERTGGSVSTLTIQRTQQEDSAVYLCASSLTFTGLRSYEQYFGPGTRLTVT.

The chain employs TRBV19 and TRBJ2-1; TRBD2 matches at 7 bases. Germline CDR1 LNHDA, CDR2 SQIVND (reference sequence). This CDR3 contains 14 residues. Trimming cost V 3 bases and J 6 bases; bases outside gene matches: 5. The CDR3 DNA sequence: TGTGCCAGTAGTATGCGGGAGCAGCCCAATGAGCAGTTCTTC. Translated, it gives CASSMREQPNEQFF.

This chain joins TRBV6-1 and TRBJ2-7; 7 nucleotides agree with TRBD2. This CDR3 is 13 amino acids long. The germline V gene encodes CDR1 MNHNS and CDR2 SASEGT. After removal of 4 bases from V and 3 bases from J, the junction contained 3 bases not matched to a gene. The CDR3 sequence is CASSASSGYEQYF. The CDR3 DNA sequence: TGTGCCAGCAGTGCGTCTAGCGGCTACGAGCAGTACTTC.

The chain combines TRBV15 with TRBJ2-1; tentative D call: TRBD2 (7 bases). CDR1 LNHNV and CDR2 YYDKDF come from the germline V gene (reference sequence). V lost 1 base and J 12 bases, leaving 16 bases between the germline ends. The CDR3 runs 14 residues. The chain's CDR3 is CATSRGGAGVAQFF. The CDR3 DNA sequence: TGTGCCACCAGCAGAGGGGGGGCGGGAGTTGCGCAGTTCTTC.

This chain connects TRBV9 to TRBJ2-2; 12 bases are shared with TRBD2. CDR1 SGDLS and CDR2 YYNGEE come from the germline V gene. CDR3 length: 17 amino acids. The V gene end was trimmed by 4 bases and the J gene end by 7 bases; junction bases not matched to a gene: 11. Written as DNA, the CDR3 is TGTGCCAGCAGCCCCCAGGGTCTAGCGGGAGGGGGCGGGGAGCTGTTTTTT. This sequence encodes CASSPQGLAGGGGELFF.

The chain combines TRBV27 with TRBJ2-3, with TRBD1 identical over 7 bases. The CDR3 sequence is 15 residues long. The germline V gene has CDR1 MNHEY and CDR2 SMNVEV (reference sequence). J gave up 2 bases and V 4 bases, and 6 bases lay outside the gene matches. The CDR3 coding sequence is TGTGCCAGCAGTTCCTACAGGGGCCACACAGATACGCAGTATTTT. Translation: CASSSYRGHTDTQYF.

The sample holds a few counts of this clone. The chain employs TRBV9 and TRBJ1-2; 7 bases fit TRBD1. Germline CDR1 and CDR2: SGDLS and YYNGEE. The CDR3 has 14 amino acids. V was pared by 2 bases and J by 3 bases, with 4 bases of the junction left unmatched. DNA of the CDR3: TGTGCCAGCAGCGTCTCAGGGGGTGACTATGGCTACACCTTC. Translation: CASSVSGGDYGYTF.